The 5 T cell receptor beta chains reported below all come from one sample, sequenced in a study of cytomegalovirus exposure and HLA in healthy donors. The PCR contained 60 Vbeta and 13 Jbeta primers. The assay was immunoSEQ multiplex PCR, and TCRdb's table has in-frame clones only and misses some. The data hold around 210,000 clones, with 78% observed a single time. The sample was PBMCs. The receptors shown here come from a boy younger than 18 in good health and CMV-seronegative.

V usage is TRBV4-1 and J usage is TRBJ2-7; tentative D call: TRBD1 (5 bases). Germline CDR1 reads MGHRA; CDR2 reads YSYEKL. V lost 0 bases to trimming and J lost 7 bases, with 16 bases between them. This CDR3 region has 15 residues. The CDR3 coding sequence is TGCGCCAGCAGCCAAGATTTGGGGCCGGTGGGAGAGCAGTACTTC. Its translation is CASSQDLGPVGEQYF.

This rearrangement joins TRBV6-6 to TRBJ1-1, with D perhaps matching TRBD1 (6 bases). Per germline, CDR1 MNHNY and CDR2 SVGAGI (reference sequence). CDR3 length: 13 amino acids. Trimming left V 7 bases short and J 8 bases short, with 17 bases between. The CDR3 is CASTQTGSGEAFF. DNA of the CDR3: TGTGCCAGCACCCAAACAGGGTCGGGCGAAGCTTTCTTT.

The chain couples TRBV15 to TRBJ1-1; D might be TRBD1 (5 bases). The germline V gene encodes CDR1 LNHNV and CDR2 YYDKDF (reference sequence). The CDR3 extends over 15 amino acids. V dropped 0 bases and J dropped 3 bases, with 11 bases sitting between them. Written as DNA, the CDR3 is TGTGCCACCAGCAGAGAAAGGGGAAGGTACACTGAAGCTTTCTTT. It is translated as CATSRERGRYTEAFF.

The chain is built from TRBV9 and TRBJ2-2, with 8 bases matching TRBD1. Per the germline V gene, CDR1 is SGDLS and CDR2 is YYNGEE. The CDR3 has 14 residues. With 7 bases clipped from V and 6 bases from J, the junction kept 8 bases outside the gene matches. DNA for the CDR3: TGTGCCAGCGGGGCCAGGGGGCGACCCGGGGAGCTGTTTTTT. It is translated as CASGARGRPGELFF. Based on the CDR3 plus reference TRBV9 and TRBJ2-2, the full variable domain is DSGVTQTPKHLITATGQRVTLRCSPRSGDLSVYWYQQSLDQGLQFLIQYYNGEERAKGNILERFSAQQFPDLHSELNLSSLELGDSALYFCASGARGRPGELFFGEGSRLTVL.

This clone was seen a handful of times. This chain links TRBV19 with TRBJ1-1; D uncertain. There are 14 residues in the CDR3. Germline V gene data show CDR1 as LNHDA and CDR2 as SQIVND (reference sequence). The V and J ends lost 2 bases and 0 bases respectively, with 7 bases between them. CDR3 region: CASSIISVNTEAFF. The CDR3 DNA reads as TGTGCCAGTAGTATAATCTCGGTGAACACTGAAGCTTTCTTT. The whole variable domain, filled in from reference TRBV19 and TRBJ1-1, reads DGGITQSPKYLFRKEGQNVTLSCEQNLNHDAMYWYRQDPGQGLRLIYYSQIVNDFQKGDIAEGYSVSREKKESFPLTVTSAQKNPTAFYLCASSIISVNTEAFFGQGTRLTVV.